A single sample is the source of the 23 T cell receptor beta chains below, sequenced in a study of blood T cell repertoires in COVID-19 (dated by TCRdb to 2018 to 2020). The library relied on the immunoSEQ multiplex PCR assay. This is the immuneACCESS table as TCRdb keeps it, with only in-frame sequences that have V and J called. A part of the clones is gone; compared with another copy, unresolved V genes explain less than half, and the rest is unexplained. The sample data list roughly 250,000 clones, and around 85% of these were observed just once. The ten biggest clones cover less than 4% of the sample. The sample taken for sequencing was PBMCs or T cells enriched from blood (not recorded which). Receptors originate from a middle-aged woman with acute COVID-19.

The chain employs TRBV27 and TRBJ2-7; the D is unclear. This CDR3 comprises 12 residues. V dropped 5 bases and J dropped 4 bases, with 9 bases sitting between them. Germline V gives CDR1 MNHEY, CDR2 SMNVEV (reference sequence). CDR3 DNA: TGTGCCAGCAGTGCGCCTGGTTACGAGCAGTACTTC. Translated, it gives CASSAPGYEQYF.

The gene calls are TRBV10-3 and TRBJ2-1; 9 bases match TRBD2. The CDR3 totals 14 residues. V lost 6 bases, J lost 12 bases, and 12 bases stayed unmatched. Germline-derived CDR1 and CDR2 are ENHRY and SYGVKD. The CDR3, as DNA: TGTGCCATCAGGGGCCTAGCGGGATCAGAGGGGCAGTTCTTC. It encodes CAIRGLAGSEGQFF.

This sequence joins TRBV3-1 (or the pseudogene TRBV3-2) and TRBJ1-2; D is possibly TRBD1 (5 bases). The CDR3 consists of 15 residues. Germline V gives CDR1 LGHDT, CDR2 YNNKEL (reference sequence). The V and J ends lost 4 bases and 2 bases respectively, with 14 bases between them. This chain's CDR3 is CASSLREGFNYGYTF. For the CDR3, the DNA is TGTGCCAGCAGCCTCAGGGAGGGTTTCAACTATGGCTACACCTTC.

The chain couples TRBV7-6 to TRBJ1-2, with 7 nucleotides matching TRBD1. Germline V lookup: CDR1 SGHVS, CDR2 FNYEAQ. V trimming: 0 bases; J trimming: 6 bases; junction bases outside the gene matches: 10. The length of the CDR3 is 16 residues. Here the CDR3 reads CASSLATDRSVDGYTF. In DNA, the CDR3 is TGTGCCAGCAGCTTAGCCACGGACAGGTCGGTGGATGGCTACACCTTC.

The rearrangement uses TRBV6-1 and TRBJ1-3; TRBD1 matches at 8 bases. Germline assignment: CDR1 MNHNS and CDR2 SASEGT. J lost 3 bases, V lost 1 base, and 5 bases had no gene match. CDR3 length: 16 amino acids. The CDR3 DNA follows: TGTGCCAGCAGTGAAGTGGTGACAGGGGATGGAAACACCATATATTTT. Translating it yields CASSEVVTGDGNTIYF.

The gene calls are TRBV9 and TRBJ1-2, with D tentatively TRBD1 (5 bases). Between the trimmed V and J ends, which lost 4 bases and 4 bases, there was a span of 20 bases. The CDR3 is 16 residues long. Germline V gene lookup returns CDR1 SGDLS and CDR2 YYNGEE. The CDR3 spells CASSKNIPTDGYGYTF. CDR3 in DNA: TGTGCCAGCAGCAAAAACATACCGACAGATGGCTATGGCTACACCTTC.

The CDR3 reads CASSLEVAGGADTQYF. DNA for the CDR3: TGTGCCAGCAGCTTAGAGGTAGCGGGAGGAGCAGATACGCAGTATTTT. This chain joins TRBV13 and TRBJ2-3, with 10 bases fitting TRBD2. Germline loops: CDR1 PRHDT, CDR2 FYEKMQ (reference sequence). CDR3 length: 16 amino acids. The V and J ends lost 1 base and 4 bases, in that order; junction bases with no gene match: 5.

The chain employs TRBV6-5 and TRBJ1-4; D gene unclear. The CDR3 loop spans 16 amino acids. Trimming took off 0 bases at V and 8 bases at J, with 16 bases between the two ends. Per the germline V gene, CDR1 is MNHEY and CDR2 is SVGAGI. The CDR3 nucleotides read TGTGCCAGCAGTTACTCGGGGAGGAACCCGGGGGAAAAACTGTTTTTT. Its translation: CASSYSGRNPGEKLFF.

The chain carries TRBV5-1 and TRBJ2-3, with 9 nucleotides matching TRBD1. This CDR3 is built from 15 residues. CDR1 and CDR2 from the germline V gene are SGHRS and YFSETQ. V shed 1 base and J 6 bases; nucleotides not matched to a gene: 6. The CDR3 spells CASSLLRDREDTQYF. The CDR3 region has the DNA TGCGCCAGCAGCTTGCTTCGGGACAGGGAGGATACGCAGTATTTT. Supplemented by reference TRBV5-1 and TRBJ2-3, the full variable domain reads KAGVTQTPRYLIKTRGQQVTLSCSPISGHRSVSWYQQTPGQGLQFLFEYFSETQRNKGNFPGRFSGRQFSNSRSEMNVSTLELGDSALYLCASSLLRDREDTQYFGPGTRLTVL.

The V and J genes are TRBV2 and TRBJ2-7, with D possibly TRBD1 on 5 matching bases. Germline CDR1 is SNHLY and CDR2 is FYNNEI. There are 11 residues in the CDR3. Trimming took 4 bases from V and 6 from J, leaving 7 bases between them. CDR3 DNA sequence: TGTGCCAGCAGTGTTCAGGGCGAGCAGTACTTC. The encoded protein is CASSVQGEQYF. The entire variable domain, with the rest obtained from reference TRBV2 and TRBJ2-7, is as follows: EPEVTQTPSHQVTQMGQEVILRCVPISNHLYFYWYRQILGQKVEFLVSFYNNEISEKSEIFDDQFSVERPDGSNFTLKIRSTKLEDSAMYFCASSVQGEQYFGPGTRLTVT.

The chain carries TRBV7-3 and TRBJ2-1; D is uncertain. Germline assignment: CDR1 SGHTA and CDR2 FQGTGA. The length of the CDR3 is 16 residues. Trimming shortened V by 1 base and J by 2 bases, and 12 bases separated the two germline ends. The CDR3 protein is CASSLIGESTYNEQFF. CDR3 coding DNA: TGTGCCAGCAGCTTAATCGGAGAGTCAACCTACAATGAGCAGTTCTTC.

The J gene is TRBJ1-1, the V gene TRBV10-3; D may be TRBD1 (5 bases). From germline, CDR1 is ENHRY and CDR2 SYGVKD. This CDR3 contains 15 residues. Trimming shortened V by 0 bases and J by 7 bases, and 15 bases separated the two germline ends. CDR3 sequence (DNA): TGTGCCATCAGTGAGTCGGCGGGGGGTAGGGGTGAAGCTTTCTTT. Amino acid sequence: CAISESAGGRGEAFF.

This clone has only one observation. V gene TRBV6-5 combines with J gene TRBJ1-2; 8 bases are a match to TRBD1. CDR3 length: 14 amino acids. Germline assignment: CDR1 MNHEY and CDR2 SVGAGI. J lost 8 bases, V lost 6 bases, and 11 bases had no gene match. CDR3: CASSRGQGSSGYTF. Here the CDR3 DNA reads TGTGCCAGCAGCCGCGGACAGGGTAGTAGCGGCTACACCTTC.

This CDR3 reads CASSLNRLYEQYF. The CDR3 DNA sequence: TGTGCCAGCAGCTTAAACAGGCTCTACGAGCAGTACTTC. The chain joins TRBV11-3 to TRBJ2-7, with D tentatively TRBD1 (5 bases). V was cut by 2 bases and J by 3 bases, with 8 bases left in between. CDR1 SGHNT and CDR2 YENEEA come from the germline V gene. The CDR3 extends over 13 amino acids.

This chain joins TRBV4-1 and TRBJ2-1; no reliable D call. This CDR3 is built from 12 residues. Trimming removed 5 bases from V and 7 bases from J, with 9 bases in between. In germline, CDR1 is MGHRA, CDR2 YSYEKL. The CDR3 DNA reads TGCGCCAGCAGCTACCACGGGAATGAGCAGTTCTTC. It yields the protein CASSYHGNEQFF.

About this clone itself: Germline is not matched at one junction end, which may reflect a read error. The chain recombines TRBV6-5 with TRBJ1-1, with unresolved D. Germline CDR1 reads MNHEY; CDR2 reads SVGAGI. The length of the CDR3 is 13 residues. The CDR3 protein is CASIYSMNTEAFF. Here the CDR3 DNA reads TGTGCCAGCATTTACAGCATGAACACTGAAGCTTTCTTT.

This clone was found once. The chain links TRBV20-1 to TRBJ2-5; D remains unclear. Trimming took off 4 bases at V and 5 bases at J, with 8 bases between the two ends. This CDR3 is 11 amino acids long. The germline V gene encodes CDR1 DFQATT and CDR2 SNEGSKA (reference sequence). In DNA, the CDR3 is TGCAGTGCTATTAAGAGGGAGACCCAGTACTTC. This sequence encodes CSAIKRETQYF.

This clone was counted ten times or more. The genes are TRBV15 and TRBJ2-7; TRBD1 is a possible D gene (5 bases). Deletions cut 0 bases from V and 2 bases from J, with 8 bases between. Germline CDR1 reads LNHNV; CDR2 reads YYDKDF (reference sequence). The CDR3 is made up of 14 amino acids. CDR3 region: CATSRDLGAYEQYF. The CDR3 DNA sequence: TGTGCCACCAGCAGAGATCTAGGGGCCTACGAGCAGTACTTC.

The chain links TRBV6-5 to TRBJ2-1; TRBD1 might be the D (6 bases). Trimming took off 11 bases at V and 6 bases at J, with 20 bases between the two ends. Germline V gives CDR1 MNHEY, CDR2 SVGAGI. This CDR3 has 14 residues. CDR3 sequence (DNA): TGTGCCGCCTCTGATGCAGGGGCGCCCAATGAGCAGTTCTTC. It translates to CAASDAGAPNEQFF.

V is TRBV27 and J is TRBJ2-4, with TRBD1 as a possible D gene (5 bases). The germline CDR1 and CDR2 sequences are MNHEY and SMNVEV (reference sequence). The CDR3 runs 13 residues. Trimming pared 6 bases from V and 4 bases from J, leaving 10 bases between. The CDR3 DNA is TGTGCCAGCAGCTTGGGGCTGAAAAACATTCAGTACTTC. Translation gives CASSLGLKNIQYF.

The chain carries TRBV9 and TRBJ2-7; 12 positions agree with TRBD2. The CDR3 runs to 17 residues. Trimming at V came to 0 bases and at J to 0 bases, leaving 4 bases not matched to a gene. Germline V lookup: CDR1 SGDLS, CDR2 YYNGEE. The CDR3 spells CASSVAPTSGSSYEQYF. The CDR3 nucleotides are TGTGCCAGCAGCGTAGCTCCGACTAGCGGGAGCTCCTACGAGCAGTACTTC.

The chain carries TRBV19 and TRBJ2-2; TRBD2 agrees at 9 bases. Per the germline V gene, CDR1 is LNHDA and CDR2 is SQIVND (reference sequence). V lost 5 bases to trimming and J lost 3 bases; unmatched junction nucleotides: 4. The CDR3 extends over 15 amino acids. The CDR3 here is CASSSRTSDTGELFF. CDR3 coding DNA: TGTGCCAGTAGTTCGAGGACTAGCGACACCGGGGAGCTGTTTTTT. Full variable domain (rest looked up from reference TRBV19 and TRBJ2-2): DGGITQSPKYLFRKEGQNVTLSCEQNLNHDAMYWYRQDPGQGLRLIYYSQIVNDFQKGDIAEGYSVSREKKESFPLTVTSAQKNPTAFYLCASSSRTSDTGELFFGEGSRLTVL.

The gene calls are TRBV30 and TRBJ1-2; tentatively, D is TRBD1 (5 bases). The CDR3 covers 12 residues. The germline V gene encodes CDR1 GTSNPN and CDR2 SVGIG (reference sequence). Trimming stripped 5 bases from V and 4 bases from J, with 11 bases between. CDR3 amino acids: CAWVQGTYGYTF. CDR3 DNA: TGTGCCTGGGTTCAGGGTACCTATGGCTACACCTTC.